This is a list of T cell receptor beta chains from one sample in a study of cytomegalovirus exposure and HLA in healthy donors. Libraries were prepared by immunoSEQ multiplex PCR; TCRdb keeps only in-frame clonotypes and omits some of them. The table shows about 160,000 clones, with roughly 80% occurring only once. Sequences were obtained from PBMCs. These receptors came from a woman under 40 in good health and CMV-seropositive. Both conserved end residues are part of each CDR3. A D gene is named only where the DNA matches it firmly. A row's size may be missing; if present it is once, few, many or a size class.

V	size	D	J	DNA	CDR3
TRBV6-6	NA	TRBD1	TRBJ1-2	TGTGCCAGCAGTCCCGACAGGGTCGGCTACACCTTC	CASSPDRVGYTF
TRBV5-1	NA	TRBD1	TRBJ1-2	TGCGCCAGCAGCTCGTTTGGACAGGGGGAGGGCTACACCTTC	CASSSFGQGEGYTF
TRBV5-1	NA	NA	TRBJ1-1	TGCGCCAGCAGCATCGTGGCAGGGGACACTGAAGCTTTCTTT	CASSIVAGDTEAFF
TRBV5-1	NA	NA	TRBJ1-3	TGCGCCAGCAGCTTGGGGTCGACAGGCCCTGGAAACACCATATATTTT	CASSLGSTGPGNTIYF
TRBV5-5	NA	NA	TRBJ2-7	TGTGCCAGCAGCTTGGCAGGGACTCTATCCTACGAGCAGTACTTC	CASSLAGTLSYEQYF
TRBV4-2	NA	NA	TRBJ1-2	TGTGCCAGCAGCCCCGCCCGCGGGGCAGGACAATATGGTGGCTACACCTTC	CASSPARGAGQYGGYTF
TRBV2	NA	TRBD1	TRBJ1-4	TGTGCCAGCAATCCGGACAGGGAGAATGAAAAACTGTTTTTT	CASNPDRENEKLFF
TRBV14	once	TRBD1	TRBJ2-7	TGTGCCAGCAGCCGCCGAGGGACAGACTTCTACGAGCAGTACTTC	CASSRRGTDFYEQYF
TRBV11-2	NA	NA	TRBJ2-1	TGTGCCAGCAGCTTAGCGGCAGGGACAATGCCCTACAATGAGCAGTTCTTC	CASSLAAGTMPYNEQFF
TRBV19	NA	NA	TRBJ1-1	TGTGCCAGTATTGGGCAGGGTGGCACTGAAGCTTTCTTT	CASIGQGGTEAFF
TRBV13	NA	TRBD1	TRBJ1-5	TGTGCCAGCAGCTTAGGGACAGGGGTAGGTCAGCCCCAGCATTTT	CASSLGTGVGQPQHF
TRBV9	NA	NA	TRBJ2-1	TGTGCCAGCAGCGTCGGGACACAGTACAATGAGCAGTTCTTC	CASSVGTQYNEQFF
TRBV2	NA	NA	TRBJ2-5	TGTGCCAGCAGCTGGACAGAGGAAGAGACCCAGTACTTC	CASSWTEEETQYF
TRBV6-4	NA	NA	TRBJ2-2	TGTGCCAGCAGTGCTGTAGCGGAAAACGCCGGGGAGCTGTTTTTT	CASSAVAENAGELFF
TRBV28	NA	TRBD1	TRBJ2-3	TGTGCCAGCAGTTCCACCCCGGGACAGGGTACAGATACGCAGTATTTT	CASSSTPGQGTDTQYF
TRBV27	NA	TRBD1	TRBJ2-7	TGTGCCAGCAGTTTATTCGGACAGGGTTTCAAGCAGTACTTC	CASSLFGQGFKQYF
TRBV27	few	NA	TRBJ1-1	TGTGCCAGCAGTTTAGCGAGGGGGAGTCGGACTGAAGCTTTCTTT	CASSLARGSRTEAFF
TRBV9	once	NA	TRBJ1-1	TGTGCCAGCAGCGTAGCACCCGGAGGAAGAGGAGCTTTCTTT	CASSVAPGGRGAFF
TRBV2	NA	TRBD1	TRBJ2-5	TGTGCCAGCAGTGAAGAAAGGGGACAGGGGGCGCGGGAGACCCAGTACTTC	CASSEERGQGARETQYF
TRBV7-7	NA	TRBD2	TRBJ2-2	TGTGCCAGCAGCTCCGGGAGGGCCGGGGAGCTGTTTTTT	CASSSGRAGELFF
TRBV4-2	NA	TRBD1	TRBJ2-5	TGTGCCAGCAGCCAAGGCCGGGACAGGGGGTCTGAGACCCAGTACTTC	CASSQGRDRGSETQYF
TRBV5-1	NA	TRBD2	TRBJ2-3	TGCGCCAGCAGCGCTTCAACTAGCGGGGGGGTTGAAGATACGCAGTATTTT	CASSASTSGGVEDTQYF
TRBV5-5	few	TRBD1	TRBJ1-5	TGTGCCAGCAGCAGTAGACAGGGGCTTAATCAGCCCCAGCATTTT	CASSSRQGLNQPQHF
TRBV4-2	NA	NA	TRBJ2-3	TGTGCCAGCAATACCGAAGCGTCCACAGATACGCAGTATTTT	CASNTEASTDTQYF
TRBV10-3	NA	NA	TRBJ2-7	TGTGCCATCAGTGATACAACCTACGAGCAGTACTTC	CAISDTTYEQYF
TRBV21-1	NA	NA	TRBJ1-1	TGTGCCGGCGACCACAGGGGACGGATGAACACTGAAGCTTTCTTT	CAGDHRGRMNTEAFF
TRBV5-1	NA	TRBD1	TRBJ1-2	TGCGCCAGCAGCCCAGGGACAGGGAATGGCGGCTATGGCTACACCTTC	CASSPGTGNGGYGYTF
TRBV19	once	TRBD1	TRBJ1-6	TGTGCCAGTAGTGTAACAGGGGCGAATTCACCCCTCCACTTT	CASSVTGANSPLHF
TRBV6-6	NA	TRBD1	TRBJ1-2	TGTGCCAGCACCACTAGACAGGGCGGTGATGGCTACACCTTC	CASTTRQGGDGYTF
TRBV13	NA	TRBD1	TRBJ2-5	TGTGCCAGCAGCTTAGGTCGGACAGGGAAGAAAGGGACCCAGTACTTC	CASSLGRTGKKGTQYF
TRBV5-4	few	TRBD1	TRBJ1-4	TGTGCCAGCAGTCGGGGCACAGGGGGATCAGCAACTAATGAAAAACTGTTTTTT	CASSRGTGGSATNEKLFF
TRBV29-1	NA	NA	TRBJ2-7	TGCAGCGTTGGCCAGTTCTCCTACGAGCAGTACTTC	CSVGQFSYEQYF
TRBV2	few	NA	TRBJ2-6	TGTGCCAGCAGTGGATCAAGTGGCGGTGGGGCCAACGTCCTGACTTTC	CASSGSSGGGANVLTF
TRBV5-1	few	NA	TRBJ2-2	TGCGCCAGCAGCTTGGAGCCCGGGGAGCTGTTTTTT	CASSLEPGELFF
TRBV11-2	few	NA	TRBJ2-5	TGTGCCAGCAGCTTAGAACGAGGGAAGCAAGAGACCCAGTACTTC	CASSLERGKQETQYF
TRBV5-1	NA	NA	TRBJ2-4	TGCGCCAGCAGCTTAGAGGGGGAAAACATTCAGTACTTC	CASSLEGENIQYF
TRBV10-1	NA	NA	TRBJ1-2	TGCGCCAGCAGTGAGGGGGGGGCGGGTGGCTACACCTTC	CASSEGGAGGYTF
TRBV7-9	NA	TRBD1	TRBJ1-4	TGTTCCAGCAGCCCTAGACAGGGGCGGAATGAAAAACTGTTTTTT	CSSSPRQGRNEKLFF
TRBV4-2	few	TRBD2	TRBJ2-5	TGTGCCAGCAGCCACACTAGCGCCTACCAAGAGACCCAGTACTTC	CASSHTSAYQETQYF
TRBV7-8	NA	TRBD1	TRBJ1-2	TGTGCCAGCAGCGCCAAGACAGGGAGGCGACTTTATGGCTACACCTTC	CASSAKTGRRLYGYTF
TRBV18	NA	NA	TRBJ1-1	TGTGCCAGCTCACCGGGCCTGAACACTGAAGCTTTCTTT	CASSPGLNTEAFF
TRBV6-5	few	TRBD2	TRBJ2-5	TGTGCCAGCAGTGCCGGGACTAGTGATGCAGAGACCCAGTACTTC	CASSAGTSDAETQYF
TRBV5-4	few	TRBD1	TRBJ1-4	TGTGCCAGCAGCTTGGGAATGGTGGGGACAGGGGAAGAAAAACTGTTTTTT	CASSLGMVGTGEEKLFF
TRBV5-5	few	NA	TRBJ2-7	TGTGCCAGCAGCTTTAGCCCAGGGGCGGGCGAGCAGTACTTC	CASSFSPGAGEQYF
TRBV6-6	NA	NA	TRBJ1-3	TGTGCCAGCAGTTACTCGGTCCGGGACACCATATATTTT	CASSYSVRDTIYF
TRBV4-1	NA	NA	TRBJ2-2	TGCGCCAGCAGTCCCGGACAGGGAGCGGGAACGGGGAAGCTGTTTTTT	CASSPGQGAGTGKLFF
TRBV7-9	NA	NA	TRBJ2-2	TGTGCCAGCAGCGGTGGGGCACCAACTAACACCGGGGAGCTGTTTTTT	CASSGGAPTNTGELFF
TRBV4-3	NA	NA	TRBJ1-2	TGCGCCAGCAGCCAAGATCCTGTCGGGATAGTTGGTCGTGGCTACACCTTC	CASSQDPVGIVGRGYTF
TRBV5-6	NA	TRBD1	TRBJ2-5	TGTGCCAGCAGCTCCGAGGACAGGGACAGGGAACAAGAGACCCAGTACTTC	CASSSEDRDREQETQYF
TRBV4-1	NA	TRBD1	TRBJ1-4	TGCGCCAGCAGCCAAGACCGGTACAGGGGGAACGAAAAACTGTTTTTT	CASSQDRYRGNEKLFF
TRBV6-5	once	NA	TRBJ1-2	TGTGCCAGCAGTTACGGTATCTCGGTGAATGGCTACACCTTC	CASSYGISVNGYTF
TRBV19	NA	TRBD1	TRBJ1-2	TGTGCCAGTAGTACGTGGGGGACAGGGGACTATGGCTACACCTTC	CASSTWGTGDYGYTF